The sequence of this T cell receptor beta chain was determined in a study of STAT5B mutations in CD4+ large granular lymphocyte leukemia. TCRdb's copy holds only in-frame clones and misses some; the assay was immunoSEQ multiplex PCR. This sample carries 35,000 to 40,000 clones, roughly 85% of them seen once, and the ten largest clones take more than 0.9%. V was trimmed by 1 base and J by 4 bases, leaving 14 bases between them. The length of the CDR3 is 16 residues. Germline V gives CDR1 SGDLS, CDR2 YYNGEE. Sequencing input: CD4+ T cells from blood buffy coats. The TCR comes from a human donor in good health. This chain connects TRBV9 to TRBJ2-2; D is unclear. The CDR3 spells CASSVKSRTGTGELFF. The CDR3 nucleotides read TGTGCCAGCAGCGTAAAGTCCCGGACGGGCACCGGGGAGCTGTTTTTT.